Described below is a single TCR beta chain sequence and its context. Trimming took 7 bases from V and 4 from J; bases not matched to a gene: 13. The CDR3 is 15 amino acids. The V gene's germline CDR1 is SGHDT and CDR2 YYEEEE. This specimen comes from a study of CD8 T cells in Susac syndrome. With random hexamers, about 0.5 to 1 ug RNA was reverse transcribed. With immunoSEQ multiplex PCR, TCR beta CDR3 was amplified across 54 Vbeta and 13 Jbeta. A single record per CDR3 protein comes from TCRdb applying MiXCR to the immunoSEQ multiplex PCR reads. The sample yields 170,000 or so distinct CDR3 sequences, approximately 95% seen once.

The receptor was isolated from a human donor with Susac syndrome. Sequencing input: CD4+ T cells from PBMCs. This sequence joins TRBV5-6 and TRBJ1-2, with TRBD1 matching over 7 bases. The DNA for the CDR3 is TGTGCCAGCGCCCAGACAGGGCGGTTAAGCTATGGCTACACCTTC. Its protein product is CASAQTGRLSYGYTF. The complete variable domain, with remaining parts taken from reference TRBV5-6 and TRBJ1-2, reads DAGVTQSPTHLIKTRGQQVTLRCSPKSGHDTVSWYQQALGQGPQFIFQYYEEEERQRGNFPDRFSGHQFPNYSSELNVNALLLGDSALYLCASAQTGRLSYGYTFGSGTRLTVV.